This is a list of T cell receptor beta chains from one sample in a study of CXCR3-negative and CXCR3-positive naive CD8 T cells. TCRdb re-called the 5' RACE reads and catalogs CDR3 proteins one per entry, DNA excluded. The listing records over 100,000 distinct CDR3 sequences. The source material was naive CXCR3- CD8+ T cells from blood. These receptors came from a human donor in good health. Some clones in this sample may be carry-over from other donors' samples. Both conserved end residues are part of each CDR3.

v_gene: TRBV11-2
j_gene: TRBJ2-1
CDR3aa: CASSLRGGSYNEQFF

v_gene: TRBV7-9
j_gene: TRBJ2-2
CDR3aa: CASSHRDSGLNTGELFF

v_gene: TRBV4-3
j_gene: TRBJ2-7
CDR3aa: CASSQDGVTALDEQYF

v_gene: TRBV27
j_gene: TRBJ2-7
CDR3aa: CAVRPGLANHEQYF

v_gene: TRBV28
j_gene: TRBJ2-1
CDR3aa: CASSPRPGGNEQFF

v_gene: TRBV29-1
j_gene: TRBJ2-2
CDR3aa: CSVVSGTGELFF

v_gene: TRBV7-9
j_gene: TRBJ1-1
CDR3aa: CASSSRTTTGTEAFF

v_gene: TRBV9
j_gene: TRBJ2-1
CDR3aa: CASSVDGRGLAVSLNNEQFF

v_gene: TRBV5-1
j_gene: TRBJ2-7
CDR3aa: CASSLTSGRTYEQYF

v_gene: TRBV28
j_gene: TRBJ2-3
CDR3aa: CASSLGGGASITTDTQYF

v_gene: TRBV9
j_gene: TRBJ1-2
CDR3aa: CASSAPEGRYSNGYTF

v_gene: TRBV28
j_gene: TRBJ2-7
CDR3aa: CASRMTGLSTLEQYF

v_gene: TRBV20-1
j_gene: TRBJ2-5
CDR3aa: CSARGTGGQETQYF

v_gene: TRBV9
j_gene: TRBJ2-7
CDR3aa: CASSGAVAGEHYEQYF

v_gene: TRBV28
j_gene: TRBJ2-7
CDR3aa: CASSLLWDEQYF

v_gene: TRBV7-8
j_gene: TRBJ2-5
CDR3aa: CASSPSGAQGETQYF

v_gene: TRBV28
j_gene: TRBJ2-5
CDR3aa: CASTHRGGWETQYF

v_gene: TRBV29-1
j_gene: TRBJ1-2
CDR3aa: CSVVGEFYGYTF

v_gene: TRBV5-5
j_gene: TRBJ2-1
CDR3aa: CASSFYDVGGGQFF

v_gene: TRBV6-5
j_gene: TRBJ1-2
CDR3aa: CASSGQGLNYGYTF

v_gene: TRBV11-2
j_gene: TRBJ2-3
CDR3aa: CASSLPVAGDTDTQYF

v_gene: TRBV7-9
j_gene: TRBJ2-3
CDR3aa: CASSPPGLAGRTDTQYF